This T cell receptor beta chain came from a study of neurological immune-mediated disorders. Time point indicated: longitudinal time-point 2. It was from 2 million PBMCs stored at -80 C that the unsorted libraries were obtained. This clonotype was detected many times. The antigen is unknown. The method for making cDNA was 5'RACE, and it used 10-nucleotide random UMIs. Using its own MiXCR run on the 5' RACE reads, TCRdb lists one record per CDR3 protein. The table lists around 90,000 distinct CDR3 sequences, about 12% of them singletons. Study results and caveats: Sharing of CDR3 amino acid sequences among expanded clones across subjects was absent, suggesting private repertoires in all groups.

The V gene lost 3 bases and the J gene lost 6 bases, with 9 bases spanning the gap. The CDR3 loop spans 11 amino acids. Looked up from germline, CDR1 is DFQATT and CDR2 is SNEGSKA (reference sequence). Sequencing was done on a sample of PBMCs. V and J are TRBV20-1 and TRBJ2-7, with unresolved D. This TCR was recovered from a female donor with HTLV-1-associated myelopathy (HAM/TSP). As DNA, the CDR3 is TGCAGTGCTAGTGGACGCATCGAGCAGTACTTC. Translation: CSASGRIEQYF.